This TCR beta chain is drawn from a study of blood T cell repertoires in COVID-19. Looked up from germline, CDR1 is MNHEY and CDR2 is SVGAGI. V lost 5 bases to trimming and J lost 5 bases; unmatched junction nucleotides: 8. The CDR3 runs to 15 residues. TCRdb's copy holds only in-frame clones and misses some; the assay was immunoSEQ multiplex PCR. The table records about 150,000 clones, roughly 80% of them present only once. The sample comprised peripheral blood. This sequence originates from a woman in her sixties or seventies with acute or convalescent COVID-19. The chain is built from TRBV6-5 and TRBJ1-5; 8 bases match TRBD1. CDR3 sequence reads: CASSPTGVGDQPQHF. DNA of the CDR3: TGTGCCAGCAGTCCGACAGGGGTGGGGGATCAGCCCCAGCATTTT.